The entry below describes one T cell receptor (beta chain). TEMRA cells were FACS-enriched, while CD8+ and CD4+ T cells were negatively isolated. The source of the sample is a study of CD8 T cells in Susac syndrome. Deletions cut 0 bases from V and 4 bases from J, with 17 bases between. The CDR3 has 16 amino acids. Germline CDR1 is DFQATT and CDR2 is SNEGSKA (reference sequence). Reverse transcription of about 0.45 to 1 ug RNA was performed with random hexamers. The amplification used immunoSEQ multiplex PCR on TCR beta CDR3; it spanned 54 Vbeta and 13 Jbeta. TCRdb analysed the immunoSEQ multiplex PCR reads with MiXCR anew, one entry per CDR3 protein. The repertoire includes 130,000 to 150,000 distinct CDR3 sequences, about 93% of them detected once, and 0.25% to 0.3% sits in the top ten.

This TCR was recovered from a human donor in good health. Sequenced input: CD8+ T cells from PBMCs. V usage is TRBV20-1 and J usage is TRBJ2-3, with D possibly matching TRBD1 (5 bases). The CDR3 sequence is CSARDLAGLLPDTQYF. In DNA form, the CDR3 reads TGCAGTGCTAGAGATCTCGCAGGGCTCCTACCAGATACGCAGTATTTT.